This passage covers 5 T cell receptor beta chains from one sample sequenced in a study of CD4+ T cells in melanoma. Sequencing used immunoSEQ multiplex PCR; TCRdb keeps in-frame clones, though not all of them. The table shows roughly 120,000 clones, with around 92% occurring only once. Sequencing was done on a sample of peripheral blood. The receptors originated from a human donor with melanoma.

This chain uses TRBV6-5 with TRBJ1-1; no clear D. This CDR3 has 13 amino acids. Trimming removed 10 bases at V and 5 bases at J, with 17 bases between. Germline V gene sequence: CDR1 MNHEY, CDR2 SVGAGI. DNA for the CDR3: TGTGCCACCCACACTGCAACCTATACTGAAGCTTTCTTT. The encoded protein is CATHTATYTEAFF.

The chain carries TRBV10-3 and TRBJ2-7; weak D call: TRBD2 (6 bases). Deletions cut 6 bases from V and 8 bases from J, with 20 bases between. This CDR3 has 14 amino acids. Germline V gene lookup returns CDR1 ENHRY and CDR2 SYGVKD. The CDR3: CAIRAPSEPGQQYF. DNA of the CDR3: TGTGCCATCAGAGCCCCTAGCGAGCCTGGCCAGCAGTACTTC.

The CDR3 bases are TGTGCCTGGAGTGAGGGGCTCGATGAGCAGTTCTTC. Translating gives CAWSEGLDEQFF. The J gene is TRBJ2-1, the V gene TRBV30; D perhaps matches TRBD1 (5 bases). Germline V gene lookup returns CDR1 GTSNPN and CDR2 SVGIG (reference sequence). Trimming took 1 base from V and 8 from J, leaving 9 bases between them. This CDR3 spans 12 amino acids. Drawing the rest from reference TRBV30 and TRBJ2-1, the complete variable domain is SQTIHQWPATLVQPVGSPLSLECTVEGTSNPNLYWYRQAAGRGLQLLFYSVGIGQISSEVPQNLSASRPQDRQFILSSKKLLLSDSGFYLCAWSEGLDEQFFGPGTRLTVL.

This sequence joins TRBV5-6 and TRBJ2-7; TRBD1 matches 10 bases. The J segment lost 3 bases and the V segment lost 4 bases, leaving 4 bases of the junction unmatched. The CDR3 runs to 14 residues. Germline CDR1 reads SGHDT; CDR2 reads YYEEEE. CDR3: CASSGRDRGYEQYF. As DNA, the CDR3 is TGTGCCAGCAGCGGCCGGGACAGGGGCTACGAGCAGTACTTC.

This chain joins TRBV7-3 and TRBJ2-2; D gene uncertain. Germline V gene data show CDR1 as SGHTA and CDR2 as FQGTGA. Trimming shortened V by 4 bases and J by 6 bases, and 0 bases separated the two germline ends. The CDR3 sequence is 10 residues long. CDR3 sequence (DNA): TGTGCCAGCAGCTCCGGGGAGCTGTTTTTT. Protein: CASSSGELFF.